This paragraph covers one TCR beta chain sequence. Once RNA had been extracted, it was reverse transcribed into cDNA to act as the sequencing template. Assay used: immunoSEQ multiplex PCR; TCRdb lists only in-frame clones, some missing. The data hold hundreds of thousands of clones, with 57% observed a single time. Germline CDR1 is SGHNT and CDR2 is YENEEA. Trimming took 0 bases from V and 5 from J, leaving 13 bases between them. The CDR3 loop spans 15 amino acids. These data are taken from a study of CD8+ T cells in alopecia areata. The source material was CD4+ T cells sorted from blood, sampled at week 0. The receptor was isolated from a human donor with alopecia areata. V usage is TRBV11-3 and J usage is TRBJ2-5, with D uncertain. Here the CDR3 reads CASSLDLRGWETQYF. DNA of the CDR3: TGTGCCAGCAGCTTAGACTTGAGAGGTTGGGAGACCCAGTACTTC.